Below are 21 T cell receptor beta chains sequenced from a single sample in a study of blood T cell repertoires in COVID-19. Libraries were prepared by immunoSEQ multiplex PCR; TCRdb keeps only in-frame clonotypes and omits some of them. The repertoire holds about 120,000 clones, with 70% to 90% as singletons. Source material: peripheral blood. Every receptor here comes from a woman aged 45-65 years with active or convalescent COVID-19.

The genes are TRBV4-3 and TRBJ2-1, with 16 bases matching TRBD2. The CDR3 has 18 amino acids. The germline gives CDR1 LGHNA, CDR2 YSLEER. J was trimmed by 10 bases and V by 0 bases; bases with no gene match: 9. CDR3 loop: CASSQDSESGLAGGEQFF. DNA of the CDR3: TGCGCCAGCAGCCAAGACTCGGAATCGGGACTAGCGGGAGGGGAGCAGTTCTTC.

The gene calls are TRBV13 and TRBJ2-3; a possible D gene is TRBD1 (6 bases). V was trimmed by 5 bases and J by 8 bases, leaving 20 bases between them. Germline V gene lookup returns CDR1 PRHDT and CDR2 FYEKMQ (reference sequence). The CDR3 runs 15 residues. The CDR3 sequence: CASSLRGQMIITQYF. Written as DNA, the CDR3 is TGTGCCAGCAGCCTCCGAGGACAGATGATAATTACGCAGTATTTT. Filled out from reference TRBV13 and TRBJ2-3, the complete variable domain reads AAGVIQSPRHLIKEKRETATLKCYPIPRHDTVYWYQQGPGQDPQFLISFYEKMQSDKGSIPDRFSAQQFSDYHSELNMSSLELGDSALYFCASSLRGQMIITQYFGPGTRLTVL.

The V gene is TRBV2, the J gene TRBJ1-3; no clear D. This CDR3 has 14 amino acids. V was clipped by 2 bases and J by 0 bases, with 5 bases between them. In germline, CDR1 is SNHLY, CDR2 FYNNEI. The CDR3 reads CASSEMRSGNTIYF. The CDR3 DNA reads TGTGCCAGCAGTGAAATGCGCTCTGGAAACACCATATATTTT.

The CDR3 region has the DNA TGTGCCAGCAGCATCGGACAGGGCAATTCACCCCTCCACTTT. Its protein is CASSIGQGNSPLHF. The rearrangement joins TRBV7-9 to TRBJ1-6; 8 nucleotides agree with TRBD1. V lost 5 bases and J lost 7; bases outside the gene matches: 4. Germline V gene data show CDR1 as SEHNR and CDR2 as FQNEAQ (reference sequence). This CDR3 has 14 residues.

The chain uses TRBV2 and TRBJ2-7; possible D gene TRBD1, 6 bases. The germline CDR1 and CDR2 sequences are SNHLY and FYNNEI. Between the trimmed V and J ends, which lost 5 bases and 0 bases, there was a span of 20 bases. This CDR3 contains 17 residues. DNA of the CDR3: TGTGCCAGCAGTCCCCTGGTGGGGGACATAAGCTCCTACGAGCAGTACTTC. It is translated as CASSPLVGDISSYEQYF.

V and J are TRBV10-2 and TRBJ1-1; 8 bases are shared with TRBD1. CDR1 WSHSY and CDR2 SAAADI come from the germline V gene. The CDR3 is 15 residues long. V shed 8 bases, J shed 2 bases, and the junction held 10 bases outside the gene matches. The CDR3 DNA reads as TGCGCCAGCCGGCGCAGCGGACAGGGCAACACTGAAGCTTTCTTT. Translating it yields CASRRSGQGNTEAFF.

This rearrangement joins TRBV6-2 or TRBV6-3 to TRBJ2-7; TRBD2 agrees at 13 bases. Germline V gene data show CDR1 as MNHEY and CDR2 as SVGEGT. This CDR3 spans 17 amino acids. The V and J ends lost 0 bases and 2 bases, in that order; junction bases with no gene match: 4. CDR3 amino acids: CASSYSGLAGRTYEQYF. CDR3 DNA sequence: TGTGCCAGCAGTTACTCGGGACTAGCGGGGAGAACCTACGAGCAGTACTTC.

The chain carries TRBV5-6 and TRBJ2-7, with 8 bases that match TRBD1. The trim removed 4 bases at V and 2 bases at J, leaving 11 bases unmatched. Germline V gives CDR1 SGHDT, CDR2 YYEEEE. The CDR3 covers 16 residues. The DNA of the CDR3 is TGTGCCAGCAGCCCCTCACGACAGGGGTTAGCCTACGAGCAGTACTTC. Its translation: CASSPSRQGLAYEQYF.

V usage is TRBV12-3 or TRBV12-4 and J usage is TRBJ2-7; tentative D call: TRBD2 (5 bases). The CDR3 spans 11 residues. Trimming cost V 3 bases and J 7 bases, with 7 bases left between them. The CDR3 nucleotides are TGTGCCAGCAGTTTGTGGAGGGAGCAGTACTTC. Translated: CASSLWREQYF.

The chain combines TRBV19 with TRBJ1-5, with 9 positions matching TRBD1. This CDR3 spans 13 amino acids. Germline V gives CDR1 LNHDA, CDR2 SQIVND (reference sequence). V lost 5 bases, J lost 7 bases, and 3 bases stayed unmatched. This CDR3 is CASSGTGKQPQHF. The CDR3 nucleotides are TGTGCCAGTAGTGGGACAGGGAAGCAGCCCCAGCATTTT. The variable domain in full, with the rest retrieved from reference TRBV19 and TRBJ1-5, is DGGITQSPKYLFRKEGQNVTLSCEQNLNHDAMYWYRQDPGQGLRLIYYSQIVNDFQKGDIAEGYSVSREKKESFPLTVTSAQKNPTAFYLCASSGTGKQPQHFGDGTRLSIL.

The CDR3 DNA sequence: TGTGCCAGCAGCGTAGAGGCGGGAGAGACCCAGTACTTC. Translated, it gives CASSVEAGETQYF. This sequence joins TRBV9 and TRBJ2-5; a possible D gene is TRBD2 (5 bases). Germline V CDR1 and CDR2: SGDLS, YYNGEE. The ends were cut back, 0 bases at V and 4 bases at J, with 7 bases in the middle. The CDR3 extends over 13 amino acids.

The V and J genes are TRBV3-1 (or the pseudogene TRBV3-2) and TRBJ2-7; D uncertain. The CDR3 consists of 13 residues. Germline-derived CDR1 and CDR2 are LGHDT and YNNKEL (reference sequence). The V end was cut by 1 base, the J end by 6 bases, with 10 bases between. The CDR3 DNA sequence: TGTGCCAGCAGCCAAGTAAGTCGGTCCGAGCAGTACTTC. This codes for CASSQVSRSEQYF.

The CDR3: CASEEPQHF. The DNA for the CDR3 is TGTGCCAGTGAGGAGCCCCAGCATTTT. The genes are TRBV27 and TRBJ1-5; no firm D call. CDR3 length equals 9 residues. Germline values: CDR1 MNHEY, CDR2 SMNVEV (reference sequence). V lost 9 bases and J lost 8, with 5 bases in between.

The chain joins TRBV4-3 to TRBJ2-7, with a tentative D call TRBD2 (5 bases). CDR3 size: 14 residues. Germline V gene sequence: CDR1 LGHNA, CDR2 YSLEER. Trimming left V 4 bases short and J 5 bases short, with 15 bases between. The CDR3 bases are TGCGCCAGCAGCCCGACGGATGGGAGCCACGAGCAGTACTTC. Translating it yields CASSPTDGSHEQYF.

V gene TRBV5-4 combines with J gene TRBJ1-4, with TRBD1 matching over 7 bases. V lost 5 bases, J lost 3 bases, and 10 bases stayed unmatched. Germline lookup yields CDR1 SGHNT and CDR2 YYREEE (reference sequence). The CDR3 extends over 16 amino acids. The CDR3 is CASSQDRTGSNEKLFF. DNA for the CDR3: TGTGCCAGCAGTCAAGACAGGACAGGCTCTAATGAAAAACTGTTTTTT. Complete variable domain (other parts from reference TRBV5-4 and TRBJ1-4): ETGVTQSPTHLIKTRGQQVTLRCSSQSGHNTVSWYQQALGQGPQFIFQYYREEENGRGNFPPRFSGLQFPNYSSELNVNALELDDSALYLCASSQDRTGSNEKLFFGSGTQLSVL.

The gene calls are TRBV10-3 and TRBJ1-2; 8 bases map to TRBD1. The length of the CDR3 is 14 residues. Trimming at V came to 7 bases and at J to 4 bases, leaving 8 bases not matched to a gene. CDR1 is ENHRY and CDR2 is SYGVKD in the germline V gene. The CDR3 DNA reads as TGTGCCATCACCCTAACAGGGGGAGGCTATGGCTACACCTTC. The encoded protein is CAITLTGGGYGYTF.

The chain carries TRBV4-3 and TRBJ2-1, with a tentative D call TRBD2 (5 bases). V was clipped by 1 base and J by 3 bases, with 16 bases between them. Germline V lookup: CDR1 LGHNA, CDR2 YSLEER. The CDR3 is made up of 17 amino acids. The chain's CDR3 is CASSQGQVGNFYNEQFF. CDR3 in DNA: TGCGCCAGCAGCCAAGGTCAGGTCGGGAATTTCTACAATGAGCAGTTCTTC.

The rearrangement joins TRBV15 to TRBJ1-4; a weak D match, TRBD1 (6 bases). The germline CDR1 and CDR2 sequences are LNHNV and YYDKDF (reference sequence). CDR3 length: 13 amino acids. V was cut by 2 bases and J by 13 bases, with 14 bases left in between. This CDR3 reads CATSRNRDIRLFF. CDR3 in DNA: TGTGCCACCAGCAGAAACCGGGACATTCGACTGTTTTTT.

CDR3 amino acids: CASSRGSNYGYTF. The CDR3 nucleotides read TGTGCCAGCAGCCGAGGGTCCAACTATGGCTACACCTTC. The chain couples TRBV9 to TRBJ1-2; D uncertain. The CDR3 runs to 13 residues. Trimming removed 4 bases from V and 2 bases from J, with 9 bases in between. Germline CDR1 SGDLS, CDR2 YYNGEE.

The genes are TRBV19 and TRBJ1-5, with a weak D call TRBD1 (5 bases). Trimming took off 7 bases at V and 4 bases at J, with 17 bases between the two ends. The CDR3 is made up of 15 amino acids. Germline V CDR1 and CDR2: LNHDA, SQIVND (reference sequence). This chain's CDR3 is CASIPGGAGNQPQHF. Written as DNA, the CDR3 is TGTGCCAGTATCCCGGGAGGGGCCGGGAATCAGCCCCAGCATTTT.

The V and J genes are TRBV2 and TRBJ1-2; TRBD1 matches at 7 bases. CDR3 length equals 15 residues. V gave up 7 bases and J gave up 6 bases; unmatched junction bases: 14. In germline, CDR1 is SNHLY, CDR2 FYNNEI. The CDR3 here is CASTVTGQGGDGYTF. The CDR3 DNA is TGTGCCAGCACCGTAACCGGGCAGGGGGGTGATGGCTACACCTTC. The entire variable domain, with the rest obtained from reference TRBV2 and TRBJ1-2, is as follows: EPEVTQTPSHQVTQMGQEVILRCVPISNHLYFYWYRQILGQKVEFLVSFYNNEISEKSEIFDDQFSVERPDGSNFTLKIRSTKLEDSAMYFCASTVTGQGGDGYTFGSGTRLTVV.